The next 10 T cell receptor beta chains were all read from a single sample in a study. TCRdb called the RT-PCR reads again in MiXCR, with one record for every CDR3 protein. The sample lists fewer than 800,000 distinct CDR3 sequences; over 12% were seen once. The sequenced sample was memory CD4+ T cells from blood. The source of these receptors is a female donor in good health, serving as a healthy control.

This clonotype was recorded many times. This chain links TRBV6-1 with TRBJ1-5; no clear D. V lost 2 bases, J lost 2 bases, and 4 bases lay in between. Looked up from germline, CDR1 is MNHNS and CDR2 is SASEGT. The CDR3 runs to 13 residues. As DNA, the CDR3 is TGTGCCAGCAGTGAACAGGGCAATCAGCCCCAGCATTTT. Protein sequence: CASSEQGNQPQHF.

This clonotype has a handful of counts. V is TRBV3-1 and J is TRBJ1-2; no reliable D call. Germline CDR1 and CDR2: LGHDT and YNNKEL (reference sequence). The CDR3 totals 12 residues. The V and J ends lost 4 bases and 6 bases respectively, with 9 bases between them. CDR3 sequence reads: CASSLRTNGYTF. In nucleotides, the CDR3 is TGTGCCAGCAGCCTAAGAACGAATGGCTACACCTTC.

The table lists this clonotype with a few counts. This sequence joins TRBV18 and TRBJ2-7; the D gene is possibly TRBD2 (6 bases). V shed 2 bases and J shed 2 bases, with 13 bases lying between them. Germline V gene data show CDR1 as KGHSH and CDR2 as LQKENI. The CDR3 has 15 residues. CDR3 residues: CASSPDREWAYEQYF. The CDR3 DNA follows: TGTGCCAGCTCACCAGACCGGGAGTGGGCCTACGAGCAGTACTTC.

The chain has TRBV5-1 and TRBJ2-7; D may match TRBD1 or TRBD2 (5 bases each). There are 15 residues in the CDR3. Deletions cut 3 bases from V and 0 bases from J, with 13 bases between. Germline V gene sequence: CDR1 SGHRS, CDR2 YFSETQ. The DNA for the CDR3 is TGCGCCAGCAGCTCAGGGACCCCAAGCTCCTACGAGCAGTACTTC. Translating gives CASSSGTPSSYEQYF.

This clonotype was counted many times. V usage is TRBV5-5 and J usage is TRBJ2-5; TRBD1 is a possible D gene (5 bases). CDR1 and CDR2 from the germline V gene are SGHKS and YYEKEE (reference sequence). This CDR3 comprises 15 residues. The ends were cut back, 3 bases at V and 5 bases at J, with 17 bases in the middle. CDR3 bases: TGTGCCAGCAGCTCCAGGGTCCTCCAAGGGGAGACCCAGTACTTC. Translating gives CASSSRVLQGETQYF.

This clonotype has more than one count but fewer than ten. This CDR3 is CASSISGDTDTQYF. The DNA of the CDR3 is TGCGCCAGCAGCATTAGTGGCGACACAGATACGCAGTATTTT. This chain links TRBV5-1 with TRBJ2-3; D is uncertain. CDR3 length: 14 amino acids. Trimming removed 4 bases at V and 2 bases at J, with 11 bases between. Germline V gene lookup returns CDR1 SGHRS and CDR2 YFSETQ.

In its sample, this clonotype was seen many times. The chain couples TRBV20-1 to TRBJ2-3; no definite D call. Germline V gene lookup returns CDR1 DFQATT and CDR2 SNEGSKA (reference sequence). V was pared by 6 bases and J by 2 bases, with 9 bases between. CDR3 length equals 12 residues. The CDR3 DNA reads as TGCAGTGCCAGGACCAACACAGATACGCAGTATTTT. It codes for CSARTNTDTQYF.

The chain couples TRBV20-1 to TRBJ2-1, with D perhaps assigned TRBD1 or TRBD2 (5 bases each). The CDR3 has 14 amino acids. The germline CDR1 and CDR2 sequences are DFQATT and SNEGSKA (reference sequence). Written as DNA, the CDR3 is TGCAGCATGGGGCCCCCTGGGGGCTACAATGAGCAGTTCTTC. This sequence encodes CSMGPPGGYNEQFF.

This clonotype was counted a few times. J is TRBJ1-6 and V is TRBV27; D gene ambiguous. The CDR3 is 14 residues long. CDR1 and CDR2 from the germline V gene are MNHEY and SMNVEV (reference sequence). The V end was cut by 3 bases, the J end by 8 bases, with 11 bases between. CDR3 sequence (DNA): TGTGCCAGCAGTTTGAACAGTATGGATTCACCCCTCCACTTT. It translates to CASSLNSMDSPLHF.

The chain recombines TRBV9 with TRBJ2-7; 12 nucleotides line up with TRBD1. V was pared by 0 bases and J by 5 bases, with 6 bases of the junction left unmatched. Germline CDR1 and CDR2: SGDLS and YYNGEE. The CDR3 contains 16 residues. CDR3 sequence: CASSVEPGQGAHEQYF. The CDR3 region has the DNA TGTGCCAGCAGCGTAGAACCGGGACAGGGGGCTCACGAGCAGTACTTC.